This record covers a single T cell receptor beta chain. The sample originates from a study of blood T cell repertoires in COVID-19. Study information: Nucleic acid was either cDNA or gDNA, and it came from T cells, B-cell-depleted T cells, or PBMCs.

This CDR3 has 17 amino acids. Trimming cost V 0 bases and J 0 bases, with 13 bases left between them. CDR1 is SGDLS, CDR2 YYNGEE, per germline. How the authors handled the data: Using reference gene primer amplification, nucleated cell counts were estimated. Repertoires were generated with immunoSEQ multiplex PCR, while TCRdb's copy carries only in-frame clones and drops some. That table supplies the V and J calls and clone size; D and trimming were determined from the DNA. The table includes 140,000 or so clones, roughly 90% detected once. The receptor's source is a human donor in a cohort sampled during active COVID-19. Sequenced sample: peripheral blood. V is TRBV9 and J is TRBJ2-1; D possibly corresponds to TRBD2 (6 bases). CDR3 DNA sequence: TGTGCCAGCAGCGTAGGGCGGGGCGGGGCCTCCTACAATGAGCAGTTCTTC. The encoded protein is CASSVGRGGASYNEQFF. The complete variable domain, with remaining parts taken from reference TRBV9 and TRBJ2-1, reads DSGVTQTPKHLITATGQRVTLRCSPRSGDLSVYWYQQSLDQGLQFLIQYYNGEERAKGNILERFSAQQFPDLHSELNLSSLELGDSALYFCASSVGRGGASYNEQFFGPGTRLTVL.